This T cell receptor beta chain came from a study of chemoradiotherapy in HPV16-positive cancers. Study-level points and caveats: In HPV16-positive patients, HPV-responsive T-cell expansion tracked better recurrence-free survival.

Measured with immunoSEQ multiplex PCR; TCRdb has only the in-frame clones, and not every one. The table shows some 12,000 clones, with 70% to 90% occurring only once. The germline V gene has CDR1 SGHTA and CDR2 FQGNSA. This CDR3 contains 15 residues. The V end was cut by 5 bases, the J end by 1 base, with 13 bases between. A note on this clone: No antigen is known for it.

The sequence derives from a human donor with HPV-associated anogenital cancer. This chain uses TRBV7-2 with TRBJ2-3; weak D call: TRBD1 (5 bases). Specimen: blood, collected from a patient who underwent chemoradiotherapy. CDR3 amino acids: CASSIGDSRTDTQYF. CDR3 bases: TGTGCCAGCAGCATCGGAGACAGCCGCACAGATACGCAGTATTTT.